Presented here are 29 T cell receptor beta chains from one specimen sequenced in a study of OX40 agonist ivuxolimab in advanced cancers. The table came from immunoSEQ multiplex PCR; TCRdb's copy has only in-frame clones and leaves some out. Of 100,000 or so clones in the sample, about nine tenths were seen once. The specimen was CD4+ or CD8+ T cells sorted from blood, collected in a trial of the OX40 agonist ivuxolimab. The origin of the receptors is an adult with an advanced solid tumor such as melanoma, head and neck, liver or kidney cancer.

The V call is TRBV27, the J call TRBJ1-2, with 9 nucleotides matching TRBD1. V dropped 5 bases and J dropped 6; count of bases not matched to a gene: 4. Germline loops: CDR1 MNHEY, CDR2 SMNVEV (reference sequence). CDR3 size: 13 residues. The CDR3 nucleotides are TGTGCCAGCAGTCGGGACAGGGTGAATGGCTACACCTTC. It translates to CASSRDRVNGYTF.

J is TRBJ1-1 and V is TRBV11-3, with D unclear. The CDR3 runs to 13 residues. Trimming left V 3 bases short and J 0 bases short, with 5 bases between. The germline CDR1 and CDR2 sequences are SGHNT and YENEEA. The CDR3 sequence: CASSFGLNTEAFF. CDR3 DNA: TGTGCCAGCAGCTTCGGGCTGAACACTGAAGCTTTCTTT.

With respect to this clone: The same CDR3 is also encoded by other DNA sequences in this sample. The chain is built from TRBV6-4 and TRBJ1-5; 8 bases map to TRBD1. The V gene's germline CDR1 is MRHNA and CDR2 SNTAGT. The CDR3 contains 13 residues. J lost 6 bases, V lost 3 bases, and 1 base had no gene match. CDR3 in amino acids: CASSEQGGQPQHF. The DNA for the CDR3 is TGTGCCAGCAGTGAACAGGGGGGTCAGCCCCAGCATTTT.

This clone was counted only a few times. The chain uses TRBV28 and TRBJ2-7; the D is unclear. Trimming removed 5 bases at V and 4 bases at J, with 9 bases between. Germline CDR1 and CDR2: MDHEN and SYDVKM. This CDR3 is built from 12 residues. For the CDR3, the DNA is TGTGCCAGCAGTCCTCAGCGTTACGAGCAGTACTTC. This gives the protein CASSPQRYEQYF.

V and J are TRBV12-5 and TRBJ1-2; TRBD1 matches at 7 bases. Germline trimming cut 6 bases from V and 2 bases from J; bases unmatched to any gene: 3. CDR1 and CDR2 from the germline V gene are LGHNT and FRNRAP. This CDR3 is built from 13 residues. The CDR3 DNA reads TGTGCTAGTGGGATACAGGGGAACTATGGCTACACCTTC. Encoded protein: CASGIQGNYGYTF.

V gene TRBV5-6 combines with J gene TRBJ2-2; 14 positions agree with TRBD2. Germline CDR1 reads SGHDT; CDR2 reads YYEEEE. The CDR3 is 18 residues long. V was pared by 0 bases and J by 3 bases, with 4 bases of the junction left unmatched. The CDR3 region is CASSLGLAGGLYTGELFF. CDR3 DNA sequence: TGTGCCAGCAGCTTGGGACTAGCGGGAGGGCTTTACACCGGGGAGCTGTTTTTT.

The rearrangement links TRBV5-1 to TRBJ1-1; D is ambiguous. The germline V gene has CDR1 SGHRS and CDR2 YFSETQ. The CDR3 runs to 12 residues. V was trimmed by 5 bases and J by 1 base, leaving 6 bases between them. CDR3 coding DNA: TGCGCCAGCAGTCCCCCGAACACTGAAGCTTTCTTT. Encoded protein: CASSPPNTEAFF. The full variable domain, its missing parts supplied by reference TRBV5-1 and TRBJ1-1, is KAGVTQTPRYLIKTRGQQVTLSCSPISGHRSVSWYQQTPGQGLQFLFEYFSETQRNKGNFPGRFSGRQFSNSRSEMNVSTLELGDSALYLCASSPPNTEAFFGQGTRLTVV.

This CDR3 is CASSYQGLPTF. Here the CDR3 DNA reads TGTGCCAGCAGTTATCAGGGTCTCCCCACCTTC. This chain uses TRBV6-6 with TRBJ1-2; D is perhaps TRBD1 (5 bases). V dropped 3 bases and J dropped 13 bases, with 12 bases sitting between them. Per germline, CDR1 MNHNY and CDR2 SVGAGI (reference sequence). The CDR3 extends over 11 amino acids.

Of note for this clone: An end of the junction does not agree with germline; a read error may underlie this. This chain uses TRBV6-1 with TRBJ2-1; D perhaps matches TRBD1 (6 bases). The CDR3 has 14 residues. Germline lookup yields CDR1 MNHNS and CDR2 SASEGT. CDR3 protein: CASCEIGGSDEQFF. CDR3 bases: TGTGCCAGCTGTGAGATAGGGGGAAGCGATGAGCAGTTCTTC.

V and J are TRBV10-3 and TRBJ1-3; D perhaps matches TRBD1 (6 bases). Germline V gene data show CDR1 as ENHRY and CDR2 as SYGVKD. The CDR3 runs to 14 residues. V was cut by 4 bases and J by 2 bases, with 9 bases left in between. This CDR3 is CAISVQGTGNTIYF. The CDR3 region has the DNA TGTGCCATCAGTGTCCAGGGGACTGGAAACACCATATATTTT.

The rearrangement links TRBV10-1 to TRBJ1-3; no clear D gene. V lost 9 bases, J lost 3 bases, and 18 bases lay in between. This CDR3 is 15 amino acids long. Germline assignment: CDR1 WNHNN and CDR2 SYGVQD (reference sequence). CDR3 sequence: CARRPANCFGNTIYF. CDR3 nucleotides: TGCGCCAGACGCCCGGCTAACTGTTTTGGAAACACCATATATTTT.

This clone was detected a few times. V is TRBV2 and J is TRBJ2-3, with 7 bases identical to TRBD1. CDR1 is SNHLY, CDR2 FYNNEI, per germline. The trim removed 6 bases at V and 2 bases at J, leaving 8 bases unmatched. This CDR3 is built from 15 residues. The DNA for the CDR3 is TGTGCCAGCAGGCCCCGGGACAGAGCCACAGATACGCAGTATTTT. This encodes CASRPRDRATDTQYF.

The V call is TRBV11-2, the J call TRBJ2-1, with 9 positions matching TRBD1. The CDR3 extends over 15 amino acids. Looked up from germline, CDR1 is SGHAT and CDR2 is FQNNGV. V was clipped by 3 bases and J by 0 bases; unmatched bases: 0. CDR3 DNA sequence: TGTGCCAGCAGCTTGACAGGGGGCTCCTACAATGAGCAGTTCTTC. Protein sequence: CASSLTGGSYNEQFF.

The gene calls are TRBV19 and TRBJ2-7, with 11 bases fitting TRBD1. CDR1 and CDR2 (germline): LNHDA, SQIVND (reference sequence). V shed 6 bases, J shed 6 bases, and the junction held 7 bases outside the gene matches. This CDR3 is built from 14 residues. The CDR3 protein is CASSLGQGALEQYF. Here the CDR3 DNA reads TGTGCCAGTAGCCTTGGACAGGGGGCCCTCGAGCAGTACTTC.

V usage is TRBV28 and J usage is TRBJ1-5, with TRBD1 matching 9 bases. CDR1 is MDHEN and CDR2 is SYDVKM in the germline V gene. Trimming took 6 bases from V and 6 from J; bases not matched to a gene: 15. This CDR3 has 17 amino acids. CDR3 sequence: CASSHTGQGRLGQPQHF. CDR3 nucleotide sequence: TGTGCCAGCAGCCATACGGGACAGGGTAGATTAGGTCAGCCCCAGCATTTT. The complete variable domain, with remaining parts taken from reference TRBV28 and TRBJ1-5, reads DVKVTQSSRYLVKRTGEKVFLECVQDMDHENMFWYRQDPGLGLRLIYFSYDVKMKEKGDIPEGYSVSREKKERFSLILESASTNQTSMYLCASSHTGQGRLGQPQHFGDGTRLSIL.

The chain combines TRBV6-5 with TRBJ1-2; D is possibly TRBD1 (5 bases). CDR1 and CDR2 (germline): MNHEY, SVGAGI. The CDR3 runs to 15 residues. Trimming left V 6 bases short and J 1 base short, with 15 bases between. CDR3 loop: CASRQTGGDNYGYTF. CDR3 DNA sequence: TGTGCCAGCAGACAAACCGGGGGGGATAACTATGGCTACACCTTC.

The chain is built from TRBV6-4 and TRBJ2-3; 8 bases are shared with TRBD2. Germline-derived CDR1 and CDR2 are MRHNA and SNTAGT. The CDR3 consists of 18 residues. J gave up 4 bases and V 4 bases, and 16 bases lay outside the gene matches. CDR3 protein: CASSASPGCREGADTQYF. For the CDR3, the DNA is TGTGCCAGCAGTGCCAGCCCTGGATGTCGGGAGGGTGCAGATACGCAGTATTTT.

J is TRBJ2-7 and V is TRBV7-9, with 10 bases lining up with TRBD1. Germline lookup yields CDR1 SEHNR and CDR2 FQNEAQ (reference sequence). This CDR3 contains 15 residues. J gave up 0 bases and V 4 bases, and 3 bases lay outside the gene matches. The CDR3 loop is CASSYDRGRSYEQYF. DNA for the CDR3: TGTGCCAGCAGCTATGACAGGGGGCGCTCCTACGAGCAGTACTTC.

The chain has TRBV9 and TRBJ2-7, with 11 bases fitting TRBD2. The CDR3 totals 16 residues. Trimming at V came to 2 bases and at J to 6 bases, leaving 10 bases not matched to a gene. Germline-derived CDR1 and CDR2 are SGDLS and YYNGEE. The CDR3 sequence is CASSVELAGARGEQYF. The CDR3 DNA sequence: TGTGCCAGCAGCGTCGAACTAGCGGGAGCCCGGGGCGAGCAGTACTTC.

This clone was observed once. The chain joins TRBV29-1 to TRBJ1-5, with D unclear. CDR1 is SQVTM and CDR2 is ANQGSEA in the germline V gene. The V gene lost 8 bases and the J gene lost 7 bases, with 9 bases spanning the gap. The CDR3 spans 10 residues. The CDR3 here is CSLQNQPQHF. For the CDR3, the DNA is TGCAGCTTACAAAACCAGCCCCAGCATTTT. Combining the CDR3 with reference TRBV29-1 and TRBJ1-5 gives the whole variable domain SAVISQKPSRDICQRGTSLTIQCQVDSQVTMMFWYRQQPGQSLTLIATANQGSEATYESGFVIDKFPISRPNLTFSTLTVSNMSPEDSSIYLCSLQNQPQHFGDGTRLSIL.

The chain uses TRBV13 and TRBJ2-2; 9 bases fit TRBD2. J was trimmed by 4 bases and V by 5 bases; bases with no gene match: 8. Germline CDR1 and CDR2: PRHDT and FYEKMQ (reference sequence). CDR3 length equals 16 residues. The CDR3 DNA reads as TGTGCCAGCAGCCCCCGGGGTAGCGGGAGCACCGGGGAGCTGTTTTTT. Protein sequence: CASSPRGSGSTGELFF.

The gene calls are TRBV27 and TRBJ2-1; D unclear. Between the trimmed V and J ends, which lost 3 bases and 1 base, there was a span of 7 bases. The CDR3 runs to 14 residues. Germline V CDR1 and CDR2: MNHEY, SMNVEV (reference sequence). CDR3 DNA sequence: TGTGCCAGCAGTTTCGCCGGTTCCTACAATGAGCAGTTCTTC. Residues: CASSFAGSYNEQFF.

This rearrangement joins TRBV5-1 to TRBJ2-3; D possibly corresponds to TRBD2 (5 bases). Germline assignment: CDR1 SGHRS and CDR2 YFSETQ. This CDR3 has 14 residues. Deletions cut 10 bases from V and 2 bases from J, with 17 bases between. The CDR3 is CASTVGGPTDTQYF. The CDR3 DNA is TGCGCCTCAACGGTCGGCGGGCCCACAGATACGCAGTATTTT.

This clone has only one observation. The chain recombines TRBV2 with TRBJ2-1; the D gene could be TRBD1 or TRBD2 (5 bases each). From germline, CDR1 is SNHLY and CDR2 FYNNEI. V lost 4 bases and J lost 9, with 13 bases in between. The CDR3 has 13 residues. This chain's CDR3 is CASSGIRGGEQFF. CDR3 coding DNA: TGTGCCAGCAGTGGCATCCGTGGGGGTGAGCAGTTCTTC.

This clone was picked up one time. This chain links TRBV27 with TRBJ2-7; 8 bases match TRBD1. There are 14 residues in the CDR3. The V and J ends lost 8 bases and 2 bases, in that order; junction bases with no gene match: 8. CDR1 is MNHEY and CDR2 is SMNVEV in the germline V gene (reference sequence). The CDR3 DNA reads TGTGCCAGCGGACAGGGTGGGGGGACCTACGAGCAGTACTTC. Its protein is CASGQGGGTYEQYF.

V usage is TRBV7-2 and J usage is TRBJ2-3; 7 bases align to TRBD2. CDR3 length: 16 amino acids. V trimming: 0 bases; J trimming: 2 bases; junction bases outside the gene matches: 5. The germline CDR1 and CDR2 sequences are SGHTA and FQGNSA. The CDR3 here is CASSLAGGSPTDTQYF. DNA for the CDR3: TGTGCCAGCAGCTTAGCTGGCGGGAGCCCCACAGATACGCAGTATTTT.

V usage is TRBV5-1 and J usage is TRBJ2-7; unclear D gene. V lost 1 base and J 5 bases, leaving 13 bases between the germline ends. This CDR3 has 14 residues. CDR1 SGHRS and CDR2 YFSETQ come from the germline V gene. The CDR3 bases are TGCGCCAGCAGCTTGAGTCTCGGGCTCAACGAGCAGTACTTC. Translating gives CASSLSLGLNEQYF.

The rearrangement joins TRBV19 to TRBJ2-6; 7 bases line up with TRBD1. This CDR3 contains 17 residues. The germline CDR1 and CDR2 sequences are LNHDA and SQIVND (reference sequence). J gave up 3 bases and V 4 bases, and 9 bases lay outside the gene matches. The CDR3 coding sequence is TGTGCCAGTAGTAGGACAGGCGGCATGGGTGGGGCCAACGTCCTGACTTTC. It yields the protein CASSRTGGMGGANVLTF.

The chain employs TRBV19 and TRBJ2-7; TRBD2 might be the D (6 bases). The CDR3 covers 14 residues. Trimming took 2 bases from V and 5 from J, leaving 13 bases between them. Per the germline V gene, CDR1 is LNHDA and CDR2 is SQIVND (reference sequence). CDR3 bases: TGTGCCAGTAGTATACGGGGGATTTTGGACGAGCAGTACTTC. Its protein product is CASSIRGILDEQYF. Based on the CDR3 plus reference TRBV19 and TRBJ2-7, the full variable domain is DGGITQSPKYLFRKEGQNVTLSCEQNLNHDAMYWYRQDPGQGLRLIYYSQIVNDFQKGDIAEGYSVSREKKESFPLTVTSAQKNPTAFYLCASSIRGILDEQYFGPGTRLTVT.